This TCR beta chain originates from a study of T cell clones after liver transplantation. Study as a whole: Tolerant meant at least one year fully off immunosuppression without liver enzymes above twice normal.

Clones were read by immunoSEQ multiplex PCR, and TCRdb kept only the in-frame ones, dropping some. The sample yields roughly 97,000 clones, about 81% seen once. As to this clone: Antigen specificity is unknown.

The study's findings and limits: These preliminary findings come from unstandardized post-transplant sampling times. Graft donor-reactive T cells possibly entered the graft instead of undergoing deletion.

CDR1 is SGHTA, CDR2 FQGNSA, per germline. The CDR3 length is 15 residues. With V trimmed by 4 bases and J by 6 bases, 8 bases remained unmatched. The chain links TRBV7-2 to TRBJ2-1; 8 bases map to TRBD2. This specimen consisted of CD4+ T cells from blood, obtained before liver transplant. The sequence came from a human donor who received a liver transplant. The CDR3 nucleotides are TGTGCCAGCAGCTCCCCGGGGGGGCCAGTCAATGAGCAGTTCTTC. This encodes CASSSPGGPVNEQFF.